This TCR beta chain stems from a study of blood T cells in healthy people across ages. The study's findings and limits: Naive CD4+ cells and diversity were both higher in long-lived donors than in aged donors. Estimates of total diversity, which came from one million sequenced T cells, were considered to be underestimates.

A J-beta primer mix and a sample-barcoded 5' primer were used in a second PCR of about 6 to 12 cycles. Sequencing recovered at least 2.5 million CDR3-containing paired-end reads from each sample. A single record per CDR3 protein comes from TCRdb applying MiXCR to the 5' RACE reads. The sample carries 850,000 to 1,000,000 distinct CDR3 sequences, roughly 51% recorded once. Extractions gave at least 5.5 micrograms of total RNA per sample. A remark on this clonotype: As yet, its antigen is unknown.

V was pared by 2 bases and J by 0 bases, with 16 bases between. The CDR3 contains 18 residues. Sequenced input: blood. The V and J genes are TRBV12-3 or TRBV12-4 and TRBJ2-2; D might be TRBD1 (5 bases). The receptor comes from a woman aged 55 to 70 in good health. CDR3 residues: CASSLIPRRTTNTGELFF. CDR3 DNA: TGTGCCAGCAGTTTAATACCACGCCGGACAACGAACACCGGGGAGCTGTTTTTT.